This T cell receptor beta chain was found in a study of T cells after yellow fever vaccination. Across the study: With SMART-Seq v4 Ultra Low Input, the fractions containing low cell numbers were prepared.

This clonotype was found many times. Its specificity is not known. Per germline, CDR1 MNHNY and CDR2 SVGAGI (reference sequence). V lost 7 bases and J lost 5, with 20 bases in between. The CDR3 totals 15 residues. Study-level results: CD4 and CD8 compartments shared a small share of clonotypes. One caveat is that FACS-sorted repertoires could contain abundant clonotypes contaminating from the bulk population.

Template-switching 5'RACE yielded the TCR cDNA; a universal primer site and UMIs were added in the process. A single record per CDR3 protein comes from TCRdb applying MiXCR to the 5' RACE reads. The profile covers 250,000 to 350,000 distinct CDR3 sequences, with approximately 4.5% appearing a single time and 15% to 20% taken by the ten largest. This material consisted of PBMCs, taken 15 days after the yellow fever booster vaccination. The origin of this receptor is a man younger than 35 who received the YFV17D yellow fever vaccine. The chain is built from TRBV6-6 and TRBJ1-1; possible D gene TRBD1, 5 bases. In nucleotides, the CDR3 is TGTGCCAGCACCAGGGCACCCTCCGAAAGGACTGAAGCTTTCTTT. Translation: CASTRAPSERTEAFF.